This TCR beta chain was recorded in a study of human T cells and chemical hapten exposure. This CDR3 contains 12 residues. Per germline, CDR1 SNHLY and CDR2 FYNNEI. The ends were cut back, 7 bases at V and 0 bases at J, with 7 bases in the middle. This sample's time point: patch test 2, 6 weeks after DPC sensitization. Noted treatment: therapeutic diphenylcyclopropenone sensitization with weekly scalp DPC. Those who donated were patients with alopecia, 18 to 70 years of age, and suitable for DPC. TCRdb ran MiXCR on the RACE reads and lists one entry per CDR3 protein. Among about 84,000 distinct CDR3 sequences, under 11% were seen once, and the ten largest hold approximately 4.7%.

The chain couples TRBV2 to TRBJ2-7; D is unclear. The specimen was whole blood, collected in connection with sensitization to the hapten diphenylcyclopropenone (DPC). This TCR came from a woman aged 50 to 60 with alopecia areata. Some clones in this sample may be carry-over from other donors' samples. Written as DNA, the CDR3 is TGTGCCAGCACACGCGTCTCCTACGAGCAGTACTTC. Translated, it gives CASTRVSYEQYF.